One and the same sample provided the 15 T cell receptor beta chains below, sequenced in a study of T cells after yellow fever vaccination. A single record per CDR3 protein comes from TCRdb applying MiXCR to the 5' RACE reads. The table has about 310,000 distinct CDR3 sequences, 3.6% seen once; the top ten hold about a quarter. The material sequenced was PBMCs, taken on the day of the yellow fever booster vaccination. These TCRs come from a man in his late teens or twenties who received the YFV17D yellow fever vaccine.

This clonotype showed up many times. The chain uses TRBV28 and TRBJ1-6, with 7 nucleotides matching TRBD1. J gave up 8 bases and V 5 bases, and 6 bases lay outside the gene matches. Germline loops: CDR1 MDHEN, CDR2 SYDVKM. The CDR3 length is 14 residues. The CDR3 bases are TGTGCCAGCAGTCAGGGGGGGAGGGATTCACCCCTCCACTTT. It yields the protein CASSQGGRDSPLHF.

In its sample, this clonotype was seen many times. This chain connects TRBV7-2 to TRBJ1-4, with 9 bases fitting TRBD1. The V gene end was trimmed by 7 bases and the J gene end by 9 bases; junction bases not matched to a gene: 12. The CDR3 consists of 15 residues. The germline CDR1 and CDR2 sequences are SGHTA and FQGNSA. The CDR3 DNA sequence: TGTGCCAGCACCACAACCGGGACAGGGTGGAAAAAACTGTTTTTT. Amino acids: CASTTTGTGWKKLFF.

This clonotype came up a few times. The CDR3 sequence: CSVGNPNEKLFF. DNA for the CDR3: TGCAGCGTGGGGAACCCTAATGAAAAACTGTTTTTT. The chain joins TRBV29-1 to TRBJ1-4; D not certain. Deletions cut 6 bases from V and 3 bases from J, with 8 bases between. This CDR3 comprises 12 residues. Germline V gene data show CDR1 as SQVTM and CDR2 as ANQGSEA.

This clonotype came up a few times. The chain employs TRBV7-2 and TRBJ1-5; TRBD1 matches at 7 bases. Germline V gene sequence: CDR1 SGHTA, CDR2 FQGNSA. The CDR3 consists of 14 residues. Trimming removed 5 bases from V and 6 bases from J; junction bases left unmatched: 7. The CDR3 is CASSRRQGSQPQHF. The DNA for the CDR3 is TGTGCCAGCAGCCGCCGACAGGGAAGTCAGCCCCAGCATTTT.

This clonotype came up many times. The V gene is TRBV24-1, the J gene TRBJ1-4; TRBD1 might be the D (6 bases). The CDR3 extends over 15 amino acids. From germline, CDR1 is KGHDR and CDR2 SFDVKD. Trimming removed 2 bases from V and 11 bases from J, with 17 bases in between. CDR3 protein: CATSDYSRGPPKLFF. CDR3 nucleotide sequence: TGTGCCACCAGTGATTACTCCCGGGGGCCTCCGAAACTGTTTTTT.

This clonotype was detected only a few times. The CDR3: CSATSETQYF. The CDR3 region has the DNA TGCAGTGCTACATCAGAGACCCAGTACTTC. J is TRBJ2-5 and V is TRBV20-1, with D hard to call. V gave up 4 bases and J gave up 4 bases, with 4 bases separating them. The germline gives CDR1 DFQATT, CDR2 SNEGSKA (reference sequence). The CDR3 covers 10 residues.

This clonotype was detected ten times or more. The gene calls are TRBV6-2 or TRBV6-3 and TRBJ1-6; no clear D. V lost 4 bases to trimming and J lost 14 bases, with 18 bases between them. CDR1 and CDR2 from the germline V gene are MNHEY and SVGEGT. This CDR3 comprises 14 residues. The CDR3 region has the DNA TGTGCCAGCAGTTTCTCCGGGCCACCATTGACCCTCCACTTT. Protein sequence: CASSFSGPPLTLHF.

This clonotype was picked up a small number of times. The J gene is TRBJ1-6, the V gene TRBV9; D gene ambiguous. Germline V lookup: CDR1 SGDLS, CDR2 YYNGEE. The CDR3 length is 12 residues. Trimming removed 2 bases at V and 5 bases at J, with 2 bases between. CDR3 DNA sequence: TGTGCCAGCAGCGTCAATAATTCACCCCTCCACTTT. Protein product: CASSVNNSPLHF. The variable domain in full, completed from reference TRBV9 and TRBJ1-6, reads DSGVTQTPKHLITATGQRVTLRCSPRSGDLSVYWYQQSLDQGLQFLIQYYNGEERAKGNILERFSAQQFPDLHSELNLSSLELGDSALYFCASSVNNSPLHFGNGTRLTVT.

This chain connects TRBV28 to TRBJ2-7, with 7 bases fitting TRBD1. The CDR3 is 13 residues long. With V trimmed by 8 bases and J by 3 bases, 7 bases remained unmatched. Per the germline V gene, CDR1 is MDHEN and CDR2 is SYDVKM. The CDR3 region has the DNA TGTGCCAGCGCCGTGACAGGGTTCTACGAGCAGTACGTC. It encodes CASAVTGFYEQYV.

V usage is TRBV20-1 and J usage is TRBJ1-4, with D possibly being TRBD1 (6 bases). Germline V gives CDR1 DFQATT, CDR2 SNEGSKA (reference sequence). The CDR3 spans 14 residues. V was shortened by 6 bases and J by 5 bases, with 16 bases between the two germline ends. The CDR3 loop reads CSASGRGGNEKLFF. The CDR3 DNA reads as TGCAGTGCCTCGGGGAGAGGGGGGAATGAAAAACTGTTTTTT.

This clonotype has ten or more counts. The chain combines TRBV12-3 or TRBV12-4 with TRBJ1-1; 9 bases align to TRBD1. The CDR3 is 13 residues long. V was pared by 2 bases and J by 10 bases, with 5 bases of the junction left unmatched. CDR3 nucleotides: TGTGCCAGCAGTTTATGGGACAGGGAATCAGCTTTCTTT. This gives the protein CASSLWDRESAFF.

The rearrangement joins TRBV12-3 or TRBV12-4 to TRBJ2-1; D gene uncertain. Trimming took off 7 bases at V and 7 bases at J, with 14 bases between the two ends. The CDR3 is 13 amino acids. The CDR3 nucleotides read TGTGCCAGCACCCCCCGTTCGGAAAATGAGCAGTTCTTC. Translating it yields CASTPRSENEQFF.

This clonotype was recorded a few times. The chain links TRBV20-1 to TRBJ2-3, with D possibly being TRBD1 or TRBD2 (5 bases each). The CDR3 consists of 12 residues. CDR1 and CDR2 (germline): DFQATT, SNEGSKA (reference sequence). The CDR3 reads CSLGERTDTQYF. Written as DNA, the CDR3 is TGCAGCTTGGGGGAGCGCACAGATACGCAGTATTTT.

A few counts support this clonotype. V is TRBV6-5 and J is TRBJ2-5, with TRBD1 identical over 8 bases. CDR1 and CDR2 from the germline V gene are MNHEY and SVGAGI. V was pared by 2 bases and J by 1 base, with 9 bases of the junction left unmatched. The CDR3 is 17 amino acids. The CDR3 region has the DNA TGTGCCAGCAGTTACCCACACCGCGGACAGGGCCAAGAGACCCAGTACTTC. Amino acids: CASSYPHRGQGQETQYF.

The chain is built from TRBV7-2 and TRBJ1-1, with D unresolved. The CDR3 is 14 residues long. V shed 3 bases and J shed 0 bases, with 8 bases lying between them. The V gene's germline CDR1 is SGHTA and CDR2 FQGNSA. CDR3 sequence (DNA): TGTGCCAGCAGCTTCGCCAGCATGAACACTGAAGCTTTCTTT. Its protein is CASSFASMNTEAFF.